Shown below are 17 T cell receptor beta chains from a single sample sequenced in a study of breast tumors, draining lymph nodes, adjacent tissues. Breast cancer patients provided tissue from their axillary draining lymph nodes. TCRdb passed the multiplex PCR reads through MiXCR, listing each CDR3 protein once. This table holds about 140,000 distinct CDR3 sequences, over 25% found once. The sequenced material came from axillary lymph node tissue. The source of these receptors is a female donor with breast cancer. Some clones in this sample may be carry-over from other donors' samples.

Note on this clonotype: This is likely a read error, given that the CDR3 carries no conserved phenylalanine or tryptophan at its end. The chain uses TRBV19 and TRBJ2-4, with D perhaps matching TRBD1 (7 bases). Looked up from germline, CDR1 is LNHDA and CDR2 is SQIVND (reference sequence). The CDR3 has 16 residues. Trimming left V 5 bases short and J 3 bases short, with 17 bases between. CDR3 coding DNA: TGTGCCAGTAGTCCTCTCACCCAGGGGGGCAAAAACATTCAGTACTCC. Protein: CASSPLTQGGKNIQYS.

The CDR3 DNA is TGTGCCAGCTCACCTAAGGACCCAGCTAACTATGGCTACACCTTC. This codes for CASSPKDPANYGYTF. The chain carries TRBV18 and TRBJ1-2; D unresolved. The germline V and J ends were trimmed by 3 bases and 0 bases, with 11 bases remaining between them. Germline V gives CDR1 KGHSH, CDR2 LQKENI. There are 15 residues in the CDR3.

This clonotype was counted at least ten times. The chain couples TRBV29-1 to TRBJ2-3, with D possibly TRBD1 on 5 matching bases. This CDR3 spans 12 amino acids. The germline V and J ends were trimmed by 4 bases and 5 bases, with 10 bases remaining between them. Germline-derived CDR1 and CDR2 are SQVTM and ANQGSEA. CDR3 residues: CSVAQGGDTQYF. CDR3 DNA sequence: TGCAGCGTTGCGCAGGGTGGAGATACGCAGTATTTT.

Concerning this clonotype itself: A read error may be the cause here, since a much bigger clone is one base away. The chain links TRBV20-1 to TRBJ1-6, with D possibly matching TRBD1 (6 bases). The CDR3 totals 12 residues. Looked up from germline, CDR1 is DFQATT and CDR2 is SNEGSKA (reference sequence). CDR3 nucleotides: TGCAGTGCAGGGGGGGCAGATTCACCCCCCCACTTT. Its protein product is CSAGGADSPPHF.

On this clonotype itself: One end of the junction is discordant with germline, which a read error may explain. The chain links TRBV5-1 to TRBJ1-4, with D perhaps matching TRBD1 (5 bases). CDR3 length equals 14 residues. Germline-derived CDR1 and CDR2 are SGHRS and YFSETQ. The DNA for the CDR3 is TGCGCCAGCAGATTGGGGGAGTCTAATGACAAACTGTTTTTT. Amino acid sequence: CASRLGESNDKLFF.

At least ten counts were recorded for this clonotype. CDR3 protein: CASSPQGDTGELFF. The CDR3, as DNA: TGTGCCAGCAGCCCCCAGGGTGACACCGGGGAGCTGTTTTTT. The rearrangement uses TRBV7-3 and TRBJ2-2, with a weak D call TRBD1 (5 bases). CDR1 is SGHTA and CDR2 is FQGTGA in the germline V gene. The V end was cut by 5 bases, the J end by 3 bases, with 10 bases between. The CDR3 consists of 14 residues.

About this clonotype: One base away lies a much larger clone, so this may be a sequencing read error. The V call is TRBV18, the J call TRBJ2-3; no clear D. The germline V gene has CDR1 KGHSH and CDR2 LQKENI. The CDR3 extends over 15 amino acids. Deletions cut 3 bases from V and 4 bases from J, with 14 bases between. Written as DNA, the CDR3 is TGTGCCAGCTCACCGGCGAATCTAGGCGCAGATACGCAGTATTTT. Translation: CASSPANLGADTQYF.

This clonotype was seen repeatedly, ten times or more. The rearrangement uses TRBV7-2 and TRBJ2-3; D ambiguous. CDR1 and CDR2 from the germline V gene are SGHTA and FQGNSA. CDR3 length: 13 residues. V was clipped by 5 bases and J by 3 bases, with 9 bases between them. Written as DNA, the CDR3 is TGTGCCAGCAGCAGTCAGAAGACAGATACGCAGTATTTT. Its translation: CASSSQKTDTQYF. Together with reference TRBV7-2 and TRBJ2-3, the CDR3 gives the full variable domain: GAGVSQSPSNKVTEKGKDVELRCDPISGHTALYWYRQSLGQGLEFLIYFQGNSAPDKSGLPSDRFSAERTGGSVSTLTIQRTQQEDSAVYLCASSSQKTDTQYFGPGTRLTVL.

The J gene is TRBJ1-6, the V gene TRBV2, with 7 bases aligning to TRBD1. V shed 8 bases, J shed 6 bases, and the junction held 16 bases outside the gene matches. The CDR3 consists of 17 residues. Germline CDR1 SNHLY, CDR2 FYNNEI. As DNA, the CDR3 is TGTGCCAGCGGCCGATTAGGACAGGATAATAGTAATTCACCCCTCCACTTT. It specifies CASGRLGQDNSNSPLHF.

This clonotype was seen repeatedly, ten times or more. The gene calls are TRBV6-6 and TRBJ1-6; D not resolved. Germline values: CDR1 MNHNY, CDR2 SVGAGI (reference sequence). The CDR3 runs 13 residues. The ends were cut back, 5 bases at V and 8 bases at J, with 10 bases in the middle. DNA of the CDR3: TGTGCCAGCAGTGCTCGGTGGGATTCACCCCTCCACTTT. This gives the protein CASSARWDSPLHF.

The chain links TRBV7-2 to TRBJ2-2; no reliable D call. Deletions cut 1 base from V and 5 bases from J, with 8 bases between. CDR3 size: 14 residues. In germline, CDR1 is SGHTA, CDR2 FQGNSA. CDR3 sequence: CASSLGQATGELFF. Written as DNA, the CDR3 is TGTGCCAGCAGCTTAGGCCAAGCGACCGGGGAGCTGTTTTTT.

A note on this clonotype: This may be a read error, as it is one base from a much larger clone. The rearrangement uses TRBV20-1 and TRBJ2-2; perhaps D is TRBD1 or TRBD2 (5 bases each). The germline V gene has CDR1 DFQATT and CDR2 SNEGSKA (reference sequence). The CDR3 has 18 amino acids. V was trimmed by 6 bases and J by 4 bases, leaving 27 bases between them. Written as DNA, the CDR3 is TGCAGTGCGGAGAGGGCCCAATTGGGACCAGCCCCCACCGGGGAGCTGTTTTTT. Amino acid sequence: CSAERAQLGPAPTGELFF.

This clonotype was observed many times. It may be a read error: a sequence one base away is much more abundant. The V and J genes are TRBV7-3 and TRBJ2-5, with TRBD1 identical over 7 bases. The germline CDR1 and CDR2 sequences are SGHTA and FQGTGA. This CDR3 comprises 15 residues. CDR3 region: CASSLEGARQETQHF. For the CDR3, the DNA is TGTGCCAGCAGCTTAGAGGGGGCGCGGCAAGAGACCCAGCACTTC.

At least ten counts were recorded for this clonotype. V and J are TRBV6-1 and TRBJ1-2; tentative D call: TRBD1 (5 bases). The CDR3 sequence is 15 residues long. Germline V gene lookup returns CDR1 MNHNS and CDR2 SASEGT. Trimming shortened V by 2 bases and J by 8 bases, and 18 bases separated the two germline ends. The CDR3 here is CASSEQGTPRRGYTF. The DNA of the CDR3 is TGTGCCAGCAGTGAACAGGGTACTCCAAGGAGAGGCTACACCTTC.

This clonotype occurred many times. This rearrangement joins TRBV15 to TRBJ2-1; 10 nucleotides agree with TRBD1. The CDR3 runs 16 residues. Germline V lookup: CDR1 LNHNV, CDR2 YYDKDF (reference sequence). V was clipped by 5 bases and J by 8 bases; unmatched bases: 12. This CDR3 reads CATSEIRDRGMDEQFF. DNA of the CDR3: TGTGCCACCAGCGAAATCCGGGACAGGGGAATGGATGAGCAGTTCTTC.

In this sample, this clonotype turned up many times. This chain connects TRBV5-8 to TRBJ2-3; 7 nucleotides agree with TRBD1. The CDR3 loop spans 16 amino acids. J lost 1 base, V lost 4 bases, and 9 bases had no gene match. Germline V gene lookup returns CDR1 SGHTS and CDR2 YDEGEE. The CDR3 here is CASSLGDSVGTDTQYF. DNA for the CDR3: TGTGCCAGCAGCCTTGGGGACAGCGTAGGCACAGATACGCAGTATTTT.

This clonotype was recorded at least ten times. This chain joins TRBV2 and TRBJ2-7; D ambiguous. V gave up 5 bases and J gave up 3 bases, with 11 bases separating them. Germline assignment: CDR1 SNHLY and CDR2 FYNNEI. CDR3 size: 13 residues. CDR3 DNA sequence: TGTGCCAGCAGTTTTCAAATAAGCTACGAGCAGTACTTC. Translation gives CASSFQISYEQYF. Full variable domain (missing parts from reference TRBV2 and TRBJ2-7): EPEVTQTPSHQVTQMGQEVILRCVPISNHLYFYWYRQILGQKVEFLVSFYNNEISEKSEIFDDQFSVERPDGSNFTLKIRSTKLEDSAMYFCASSFQISYEQYFGPGTRLTVT.